This T cell receptor (beta chain) originates from a study of radiotherapy plus CTLA-4 blockade in lung cancer. From germline, CDR1 is MDHEN and CDR2 SYDVKM. This CDR3 region has 16 residues. V was pared by 4 bases and J by 3 bases, with 8 bases of the junction left unmatched. Clones were sequenced by immunoSEQ multiplex PCR, and TCRdb holds only the in-frame ones, with some missing. The sample lists roughly 100,000 clones, about 81% occurring once. The specimen was peripheral blood, collected from a patient treated with radiotherapy plus ipilimumab. The TCR comes from a human donor with non-small cell lung cancer who had a partial response to radiotherapy plus ipilimumab. The V and J genes are TRBV28 and TRBJ2-2; TRBD2 matches 7 bases. CDR3 protein: CASSSLGGRDTGELFF. In nucleotides, the CDR3 is TGTGCCAGCAGTTCCCTAGGTGGGAGGGACACCGGGGAGCTGTTTTTT.